This T cell receptor (beta chain) was found in a study of Ad26.COV2.S vaccination and SARS-CoV-2 variants. About the research overall: Ad26.COV2.S given intramuscularly, once or twice 56 days apart. Broader study findings: People who got the vaccine or the placebo had similar non-spike TCR breadth. Total T cell responses may have been underestimated by the TCR breadth and depth analyses.

TCRdb's copy holds only in-frame clones and misses some; the assay was immunoSEQ multiplex PCR. The sample includes approximately 300,000 clones, about 86% seen only once; the top ten take approximately 2%. A note on this clone: What it binds is unknown.

Treatment of the sample: approximately 18 received Ad26.COV2.S at low or high dose, single or two shots; about 5 received placebo; per-sample allocation not given. After the first vaccine or placebo injection, samples were drawn on day 63. Its platform was an Ad26 vector, and its expressed antigen was Wuhan-strain SARS-CoV-2 spike. With V trimmed by 8 bases and J by 3 bases, 10 bases remained unmatched. From germline, CDR1 is WSHSY and CDR2 SAAADI. The CDR3 runs to 15 residues. The sequencing used peripheral blood, collected in a trial of Ad26.COV2.S vaccine versus placebo. The chain is built from TRBV10-2 and TRBJ2-1; 7 bases are a match to TRBD1. This clonotype was obtained from a person between 18 and 65 years old who received the Ad26.COV2.S COVID-19 vaccine or a placebo. CDR3 nucleotides: TGCGCCAGCGAGGGACGGGACAGACTCTACAATGAGCAGTTCTTC. Its translation is CASEGRDRLYNEQFF.